These 25 T cell receptor beta chains were sequenced from one sample in a study of OX40 agonist ivuxolimab in advanced cancers. Method: immunoSEQ multiplex PCR; TCRdb's copy keeps in-frame clones and lacks some. This sample has more than 65,000 clones, with approximately 90% found just once. The sequenced sample was CD4+ or CD8+ T cells sorted from blood, obtained in a trial of the OX40 agonist ivuxolimab. These receptors all stem from an adult with an advanced solid tumor such as melanoma, head and neck, liver or kidney cancer.

This chain links TRBV5-6 with TRBJ2-1; D uncertain. The CDR3 runs 15 residues. Germline CDR1 reads SGHDT; CDR2 reads YYEEEE. V dropped 0 bases and J dropped 0 bases, with 7 bases sitting between them. The CDR3 nucleotides read TGTGCCAGCAGCTTGGATCCGAACTCCTACAATGAGCAGTTCTTC. Protein product: CASSLDPNSYNEQFF.

In this sample, this clone turned up once. This chain connects TRBV27 to TRBJ2-7; maybe TRBD2 (6 bases). The CDR3 runs to 14 residues. V was pared by 10 bases and J by 2 bases, with 18 bases between. Germline CDR1 reads MNHEY; CDR2 reads SMNVEV (reference sequence). In DNA, the CDR3 is TGTGCCACAAAAGACGCGGGAACAACCTACGAGCAGTACTTC. Protein sequence: CATKDAGTTYEQYF.

This clone has only one observation. This chain connects TRBV5-1 to TRBJ2-1; TRBD1 or TRBD2 may be the D gene (5 bases each). The CDR3 runs 13 residues. Germline values: CDR1 SGHRS, CDR2 YFSETQ. Trimming removed 4 bases at V and 5 bases at J, with 10 bases between. The CDR3 reads CASSRGRDNEQFF. DNA for the CDR3: TGCGCCAGCAGCAGGGGACGGGACAATGAGCAGTTCTTC.

The V gene is TRBV10-1, the J gene TRBJ1-3; D ambiguous. V was clipped by 6 bases and J by 2 bases, with 8 bases between them. CDR1 and CDR2 from the germline V gene are WNHNN and SYGVQD (reference sequence). The CDR3 is 13 amino acids. The CDR3 spells CASSRTAGNTIYF. CDR3 nucleotide sequence: TGCGCCAGCAGCAGGACTGCTGGAAACACCATATATTTT.

The chain is built from TRBV19 and TRBJ1-2, with 7 bases lining up with TRBD1. The junction had 4 bases not matched to a gene; V was cut back by 5 bases and J by 4 bases. Germline V gene sequence: CDR1 LNHDA, CDR2 SQIVND (reference sequence). This CDR3 contains 13 residues. In DNA, the CDR3 is TGTGCCAGTAGTCCGACAGGGTCCTATGGCTACACCTTC. Its protein product is CASSPTGSYGYTF.

The chain employs TRBV11-3 and TRBJ2-2, with 9 bases that match TRBD1. Germline V gene sequence: CDR1 SGHNT, CDR2 YENEEA. CDR3 size: 17 residues. The V gene end was trimmed by 5 bases and the J gene end by 1 base; junction bases not matched to a gene: 8. Written as DNA, the CDR3 is TGTGCCAGCAGCCCGAGGTGGGGACAGGGGAACACCGGGGAGCTGTTTTTT. It yields the protein CASSPRWGQGNTGELFF.

The genes are TRBV2 and TRBJ2-6; D unresolved. Trimming took 5 bases from V and 0 from J, leaving 11 bases between them. Germline loops: CDR1 SNHLY, CDR2 FYNNEI. The CDR3 has 16 residues. CDR3 region: CASSLRPISGANVLTF. The CDR3 coding sequence is TGTGCCAGCAGTCTCAGACCCATCTCTGGGGCCAACGTCCTGACTTTC.

The V call is TRBV10-3, the J call TRBJ2-1, with D possibly being TRBD1 or TRBD2 (5 bases each). Germline V gene data show CDR1 as ENHRY and CDR2 as SYGVKD. The CDR3 extends over 16 amino acids. With 2 bases removed from V and 7 bases from J, the gap between germline ends came to 18 bases. The CDR3 DNA sequence: TGTGCCATCAGTGAGCCGGGACGGGGAAATTCTAATGAGCAGTTCTTC. Amino acids: CAISEPGRGNSNEQFF.

The rearrangement uses TRBV7-9 and TRBJ1-1, with 8 bases identical to TRBD1. Losses at the gene ends were 5 bases for V and 0 bases for J; bases not matched to a gene: 2. In germline, CDR1 is SEHNR, CDR2 FQNEAQ (reference sequence). The CDR3 is 14 residues long. CDR3 loop: CASSQGAMNTEAFF. The CDR3 coding sequence is TGTGCCAGCAGCCAGGGGGCGATGAACACTGAAGCTTTCTTT. Full variable domain (remainder filled in from reference TRBV7-9 and TRBJ1-1): DTGVSQNPRHKITKRGQNVTFRCDPISEHNRLYWYRQTLGQGPEFLTYFQNEAQLEKSRLLSDRFSAERPKGSFSTLEIQRTEQGDSAMYLCASSQGAMNTEAFFGQGTRLTVV.

This rearrangement joins TRBV18 to TRBJ2-5; possibly TRBD2 for D (5 bases). CDR1 and CDR2 (germline): KGHSH, LQKENI. Trimming cost V 3 bases and J 9 bases, with 20 bases left between them. There are 15 residues in the CDR3. CDR3 sequence: CASSPPRNSAGSQYF. Here the CDR3 DNA reads TGTGCCAGCTCACCCCCCCGGAATAGCGCCGGGTCCCAGTACTTC.

This chain uses TRBV9 with TRBJ1-1; D uncertain. Per germline, CDR1 SGDLS and CDR2 YYNGEE. The CDR3 has 14 residues. Trimming removed 0 bases from V and 5 bases from J, with 11 bases in between. Here the CDR3 reads CASSVGNQVTEAFF. In nucleotides, the CDR3 is TGTGCCAGCAGCGTAGGAAATCAGGTGACTGAAGCTTTCTTT.

This rearrangement joins TRBV7-9 to TRBJ2-5, with TRBD1 as a possible D gene (6 bases). The CDR3 contains 13 residues. Germline CDR1 and CDR2: SEHNR and FQNEAQ (reference sequence). V shed 8 bases and J shed 2 bases, with 12 bases lying between them. This CDR3 reads CASAGQNQETQYF. The CDR3 coding sequence is TGTGCCAGCGCCGGACAGAATCAAGAGACCCAGTACTTC.

The chain employs TRBV5-6 and TRBJ2-5; TRBD1 agrees at 7 bases. Unmatched junction bases numbered 5, after V lost 4 bases and J lost 2 bases. The CDR3 loop spans 14 amino acids. Germline assignment: CDR1 SGHDT and CDR2 YYEEEE. The CDR3 sequence is CASSAGTEQETQYF. Written as DNA, the CDR3 is TGTGCCAGCAGCGCCGGGACAGAACAAGAGACCCAGTACTTC.

This chain connects TRBV6-5 to TRBJ2-7; TRBD2 matches 8 bases. The CDR3 is 13 amino acids. The V gene end was trimmed by 6 bases and the J gene end by 5 bases; junction bases not matched to a gene: 6. The germline V gene encodes CDR1 MNHEY and CDR2 SVGAGI. The CDR3: CASRSGGVDEQYF. In nucleotides, the CDR3 is TGTGCCAGCAGATCGGGAGGGGTGGACGAGCAGTACTTC.

This clone was detected only once. Other nucleotide sequences from this sample produce the same CDR3. V usage is TRBV5-6 and J usage is TRBJ2-3; TRBD2 agrees at 9 bases. The CDR3 is made up of 15 amino acids. Germline values: CDR1 SGHDT, CDR2 YYEEEE. J lost 1 base, V lost 4 bases, and 4 bases had no gene match. The CDR3, as DNA: TGTGCCAGCAGCCGGAGGACTAGCGGCACAGATACGCAGTATTTT. Protein product: CASSRRTSGTDTQYF.

This chain connects TRBV6-5 to TRBJ1-2; D may be TRBD1 (5 bases). This CDR3 has 14 amino acids. V lost 0 bases and J lost 7, with 12 bases in between. Germline V gene lookup returns CDR1 MNHEY and CDR2 SVGAGI. DNA for the CDR3: TGTGCCAGCAGTTACTCGCAGGGCGCGGGTGGCTACACCTTC. Amino acid sequence: CASSYSQGAGGYTF.

The CDR3 nucleotides read TGTGCCAGCAGCGGATCTAGGGTGGCTGAAGCTTTCTTT. This codes for CASSGSRVAEAFF. The chain recombines TRBV7-9 with TRBJ1-1; no clear D gene. Germline CDR1 reads SEHNR; CDR2 reads FQNEAQ (reference sequence). V gave up 5 bases and J gave up 6 bases, with 13 bases separating them. The CDR3 is 13 residues long. The whole variable domain, remainder taken from reference TRBV7-9 and TRBJ1-1, is DTGVSQNPRHKITKRGQNVTFRCDPISEHNRLYWYRQTLGQGPEFLTYFQNEAQLEKSRLLSDRFSAERPKGSFSTLEIQRTEQGDSAMYLCASSGSRVAEAFFGQGTRLTVV.

The V call is TRBV5-8, the J call TRBJ2-3, with 10 bases lining up with TRBD2. After removal of 2 bases from V and 2 bases from J, the junction contained 5 bases not matched to a gene. Germline V gene lookup returns CDR1 SGHTS and CDR2 YDEGEE. The CDR3 is 16 residues long. In nucleotides, the CDR3 is TGTGCCAGCAGCTTACTAGCGGGAAAAACCACAGATACGCAGTATTTT. Protein: CASSLLAGKTTDTQYF.

The chain combines TRBV5-1 with TRBJ1-2; 9 bases agree with TRBD1. CDR3 length: 14 residues. V lost 0 bases to trimming and J lost 5 bases; unmatched junction nucleotides: 2. Germline V gene data show CDR1 as SGHRS and CDR2 as YFSETQ. The CDR3 here is CASSLAQGAYGYTF. The CDR3 coding sequence is TGCGCCAGCAGCTTGGCACAGGGGGCGTATGGCTACACCTTC.

The rearrangement links TRBV7-9 to TRBJ1-2; TRBD1 might be the D (5 bases). Germline V gene data show CDR1 as SEHNR and CDR2 as FQNEAQ (reference sequence). The CDR3 covers 17 residues. Trimming left V 1 base short and J 1 base short, with 16 bases between. CDR3 bases: TGTGCCAGCAGCTTAGAGGGCAGGGCAGCACATAACTATGGCTACACCTTC. This encodes CASSLEGRAAHNYGYTF.

This CDR3 reads CASGLRMNTEAFF. CDR3 nucleotide sequence: TGTGCTAGTGGTTTAAGGATGAACACTGAAGCTTTCTTT. The V and J genes are TRBV12-5 and TRBJ1-1; D call uncertain. The CDR3 loop spans 13 amino acids. Trimming shortened V by 3 bases and J by 0 bases, and 5 bases separated the two germline ends. Looked up from germline, CDR1 is LGHNT and CDR2 is FRNRAP. Supplemented by reference TRBV12-5 and TRBJ1-1, the full variable domain reads DARVTQTPRHKVTEMGQEVTMRCQPILGHNTVFWYRQTMMQGLELLAYFRNRAPLDDSGMPKDRFSAEMPDATLATLKIQPSEPRDSAVYFCASGLRMNTEAFFGQGTRLTVV.

CDR3 nucleotide sequence: TGTGCCAGCAGCCAAAGGGGACAGATGAACACTGAAGCTTTCTTT. The encoded protein is CASSQRGQMNTEAFF. V gene TRBV11-2 combines with J gene TRBJ1-1; TRBD1 agrees at 7 bases. With 5 bases clipped from V and 0 bases from J, the junction kept 6 bases outside the gene matches. The CDR3 runs to 15 residues. The germline V gene encodes CDR1 SGHAT and CDR2 FQNNGV.

The genes are TRBV5-1 and TRBJ2-1; 9 positions match TRBD2. The germline V gene encodes CDR1 SGHRS and CDR2 YFSETQ. V gave up 6 bases and J gave up 5 bases; unmatched junction bases: 12. The CDR3 totals 16 residues. The CDR3 bases are TGCGCCAGCACCCCGACACGGACTAGCGCCAACAATGAGCAGTTCTTC. This translates into CASTPTRTSANNEQFF.

This clone was observed a handful of times. V usage is TRBV10-3 and J usage is TRBJ1-1; a weak D match, TRBD1 (5 bases). The CDR3 sequence is 12 residues long. Germline CDR1 reads ENHRY; CDR2 reads SYGVKD. Trimming cost V 3 bases and J 8 bases, with 10 bases left between them. The CDR3 DNA follows: TGTGCCATCAGTGAACGACAGAACGAAGCTTTCTTT. It yields the protein CAISERQNEAFF.

This clone was detected ten times or more. J is TRBJ1-2 and V is TRBV7-9; TRBD1 is a possible D gene (6 bases). The CDR3 length is 13 residues. Germline loops: CDR1 SEHNR, CDR2 FQNEAQ (reference sequence). V was trimmed by 1 base and J by 4 bases, leaving 7 bases between them. DNA of the CDR3: TGTGCCAGCAGCTTAGACAGGGCCTATGGCTACACCTTC. The encoded protein is CASSLDRAYGYTF.